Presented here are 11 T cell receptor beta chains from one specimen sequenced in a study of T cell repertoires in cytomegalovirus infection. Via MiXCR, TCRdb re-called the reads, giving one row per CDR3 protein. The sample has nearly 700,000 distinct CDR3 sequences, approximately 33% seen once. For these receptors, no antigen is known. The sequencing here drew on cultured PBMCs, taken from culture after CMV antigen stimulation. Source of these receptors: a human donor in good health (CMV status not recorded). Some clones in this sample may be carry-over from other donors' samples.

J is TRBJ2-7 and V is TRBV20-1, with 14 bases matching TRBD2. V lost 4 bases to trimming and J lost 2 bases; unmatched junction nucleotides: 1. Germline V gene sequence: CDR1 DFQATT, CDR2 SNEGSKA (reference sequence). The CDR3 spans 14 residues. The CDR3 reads CSATGLAGAYEQYF. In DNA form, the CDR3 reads TGCAGTGCTACGGGACTAGCGGGGGCCTACGAGCAGTACTTC.

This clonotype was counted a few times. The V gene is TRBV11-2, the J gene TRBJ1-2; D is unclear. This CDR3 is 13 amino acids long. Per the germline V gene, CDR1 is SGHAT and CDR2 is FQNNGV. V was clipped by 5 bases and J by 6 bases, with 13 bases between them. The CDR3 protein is CASSPGARDGYTF. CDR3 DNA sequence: TGTGCCAGCAGCCCAGGCGCCCGTGATGGCTACACCTTC.

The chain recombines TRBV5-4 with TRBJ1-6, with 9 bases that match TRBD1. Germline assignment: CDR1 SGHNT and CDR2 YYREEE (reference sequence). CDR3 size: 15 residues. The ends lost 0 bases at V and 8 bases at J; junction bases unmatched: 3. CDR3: CASSLVGQGYSPLHF. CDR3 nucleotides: TGTGCCAGCAGCTTGGTGGGACAGGGCTATTCACCCCTCCACTTT.

CDR3 sequence: CAISETGAGNSPLHF. CDR3 DNA: TGTGCCATCAGTGAGACAGGGGCTGGTAATTCACCCCTCCACTTT. The gene calls are TRBV10-3 and TRBJ1-6, with 7 bases fitting TRBD1. V dropped 2 bases and J dropped 6; count of bases not matched to a gene: 4. This CDR3 has 15 amino acids. Germline V gene lookup returns CDR1 ENHRY and CDR2 SYGVKD.

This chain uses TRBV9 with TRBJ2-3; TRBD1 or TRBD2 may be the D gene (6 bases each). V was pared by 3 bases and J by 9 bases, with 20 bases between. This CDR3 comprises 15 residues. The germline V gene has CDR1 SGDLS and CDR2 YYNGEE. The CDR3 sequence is CASSGLEGGPGTQYF. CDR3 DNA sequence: TGTGCCAGCAGCGGACTAGAGGGGGGCCCCGGGACGCAGTATTTT.

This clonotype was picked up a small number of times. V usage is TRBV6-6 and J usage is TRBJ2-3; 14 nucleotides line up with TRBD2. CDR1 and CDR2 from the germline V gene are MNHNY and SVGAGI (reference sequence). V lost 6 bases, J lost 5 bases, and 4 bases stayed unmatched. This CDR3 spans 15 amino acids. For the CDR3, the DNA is TGTGCCAGCAGCGGGACTAGCGGGGGCCAAGATACGCAGTATTTT. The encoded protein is CASSGTSGGQDTQYF.

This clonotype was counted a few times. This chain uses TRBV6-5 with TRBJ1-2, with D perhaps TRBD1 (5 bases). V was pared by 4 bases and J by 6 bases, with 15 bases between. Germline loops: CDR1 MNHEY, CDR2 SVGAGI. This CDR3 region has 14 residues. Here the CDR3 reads CASSSAGFFDGYTF. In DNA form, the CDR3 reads TGTGCCAGCAGTTCGGCAGGGTTCTTTGATGGCTACACCTTC.

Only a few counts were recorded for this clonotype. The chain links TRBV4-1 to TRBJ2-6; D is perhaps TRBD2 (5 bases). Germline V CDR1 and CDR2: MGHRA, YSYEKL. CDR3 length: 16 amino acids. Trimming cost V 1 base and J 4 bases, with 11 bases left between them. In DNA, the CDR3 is TGCGCCAGCAGCCAAGTAGCGCATTACGGGGCCAACGTCCTGACTTTC. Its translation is CASSQVAHYGANVLTF.

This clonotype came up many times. Here the CDR3 reads CASSLDGQGYSGYTF. CDR3 DNA: TGTGCCAGCAGCTTAGACGGACAGGGGTATTCTGGCTACACCTTC. The V and J genes are TRBV7-6 and TRBJ1-2; 9 positions agree with TRBD1. The CDR3 covers 15 residues. V lost 1 base and J lost 7; bases outside the gene matches: 7. Germline CDR1 is SGHVS and CDR2 is FNYEAQ.

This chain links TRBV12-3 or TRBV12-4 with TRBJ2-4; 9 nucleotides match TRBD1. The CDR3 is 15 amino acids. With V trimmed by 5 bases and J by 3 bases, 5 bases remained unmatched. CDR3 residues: CASSPGQGGKNIQYF. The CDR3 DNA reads TGTGCCAGCAGTCCGGGACAGGGAGGCAAAAACATTCAGTACTTC.

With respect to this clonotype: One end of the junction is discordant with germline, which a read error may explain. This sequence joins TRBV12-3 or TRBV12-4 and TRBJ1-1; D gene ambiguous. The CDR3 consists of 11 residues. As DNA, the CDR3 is TGTGCCAGCAGTTTAGAGGGATCCGTTTGGTTT. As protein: CASSLEGSVWF.